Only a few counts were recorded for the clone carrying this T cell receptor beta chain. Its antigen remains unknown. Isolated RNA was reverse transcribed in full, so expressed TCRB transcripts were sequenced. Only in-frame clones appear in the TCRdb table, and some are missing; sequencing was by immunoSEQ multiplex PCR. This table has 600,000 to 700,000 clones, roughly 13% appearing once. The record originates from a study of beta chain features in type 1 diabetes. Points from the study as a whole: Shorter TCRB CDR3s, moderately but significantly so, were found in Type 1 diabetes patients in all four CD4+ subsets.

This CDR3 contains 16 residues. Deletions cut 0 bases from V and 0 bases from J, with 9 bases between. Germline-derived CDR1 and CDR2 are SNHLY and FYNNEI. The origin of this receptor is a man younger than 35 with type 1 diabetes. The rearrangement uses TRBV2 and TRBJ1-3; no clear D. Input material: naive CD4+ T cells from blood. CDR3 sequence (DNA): TGTGCCAGCAGTGAAGCGGCGAGTCACTCTGGAAACACCATATATTTT. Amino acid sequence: CASSEAASHSGNTIYF.